This passage covers 10 T cell receptor beta chains from one sample sequenced in a study of blood T cell repertoires in COVID-19. Measured with immunoSEQ multiplex PCR; TCRdb has only the in-frame clones, and not every one. The sample carries a few hundred thousand clones, around 87% recorded once. Sequenced sample: peripheral blood. The source of these receptors is a woman aged 30 to 39 who had recovered from COVID-19.

This chain joins TRBV11-2 and TRBJ2-2; D might be TRBD1 (6 bases). The CDR3 spans 15 residues. V was trimmed by 5 bases and J by 3 bases, leaving 13 bases between them. CDR1 and CDR2 (germline): SGHAT, FQNNGV. The CDR3 DNA reads TGTGCCAGCAGCCCCCTGGGGGCGGACACCGGGGAGCTGTTTTTT. This translates into CASSPLGADTGELFF. Variable domain in full (rest from reference TRBV11-2 and TRBJ2-2): EAGVAQSPRYKIIEKRQSVAFWCNPISGHATLYWYQQILGQGPKLLIQFQNNGVVDDSQLPKDRFSAERLKGVDSTLKIQPAKLEDSAVYLCASSPLGADTGELFFGEGSRLTVL.

The V gene is TRBV19, the J gene TRBJ2-7; tentative D call: TRBD2 (5 bases). CDR1 LNHDA and CDR2 SQIVND come from the germline V gene (reference sequence). The CDR3 is 14 residues long. The V end lost 3 bases, the J end lost 7 bases, and 16 bases lay between the germline ends. In DNA form, the CDR3 reads TGTGCCAGTAGTATGGGTGCAGGTCCGGGGGAGCAGTACTTC. Encoded protein: CASSMGAGPGEQYF.

Only a few counts were recorded for this clone. The V and J genes are TRBV19 and TRBJ2-5; TRBD2 matches 7 bases. Germline V CDR1 and CDR2: LNHDA, SQIVND (reference sequence). Germline trimming cut 5 bases from V and 4 bases from J; bases unmatched to any gene: 4. The CDR3 is made up of 13 amino acids. CDR3: CASSATSRETQYF. The CDR3 DNA reads as TGTGCCAGTAGTGCGACTAGCAGAGAGACCCAGTACTTC.

This clone was seen only once. This chain joins TRBV9 and TRBJ1-2; a possible D gene is TRBD1 (5 bases). Between the trimmed V and J ends, which lost 6 bases and 5 bases, there was a span of 14 bases. The germline V gene has CDR1 SGDLS and CDR2 YYNGEE. CDR3 length: 13 residues. The CDR3 DNA follows: TGTGCCAGCACAGGGCAACTTCATTATGGCTACACCTTC. Encoded protein: CASTGQLHYGYTF.

Here the CDR3 DNA reads TGTGCCAGCAGCGCACATCGACAGGATACGCAGTATTTT. Translating gives CASSAHRQDTQYF. The chain carries TRBV7-3 and TRBJ2-3, with TRBD1 as a possible D gene (5 bases). This CDR3 has 13 residues. Germline V gives CDR1 SGHTA, CDR2 FQGTGA. V shed 5 bases and J shed 6 bases, with 12 bases lying between them.

The chain is built from TRBV28 and TRBJ2-7; 7 positions match TRBD1. This CDR3 is 14 amino acids long. V was clipped by 5 bases and J by 3 bases; unmatched bases: 7. CDR1 is MDHEN and CDR2 is SYDVKM in the germline V gene. The CDR3 spells CASSGTDQFYEQYF. The CDR3 DNA reads as TGTGCCAGCAGTGGGACAGACCAATTCTACGAGCAGTACTTC.

The chain uses TRBV6-5 and TRBJ2-2, with a possible D match to TRBD1 (5 bases). CDR1 MNHEY and CDR2 SVGAGI come from the germline V gene. The CDR3 extends over 15 amino acids. The ends were cut back, 5 bases at V and 1 base at J, with 11 bases in the middle. The CDR3 DNA follows: TGTGCCAGCAGTCAGGGAACCAAGAACACCGGGGAGCTGTTTTTT. It yields the protein CASSQGTKNTGELFF.

The chain couples TRBV2 to TRBJ1-4; D might be TRBD1 (6 bases). The germline CDR1 and CDR2 sequences are SNHLY and FYNNEI. V was shortened by 6 bases and J by 0 bases, with 14 bases between the two germline ends. The CDR3 covers 16 residues. The CDR3 loop is CASRQRTDATNEKLFF. The CDR3 nucleotides read TGTGCCAGCAGGCAAAGGACAGACGCAACTAATGAAAAACTGTTTTTT.

This clone was counted a single time. V and J are TRBV5-4 and TRBJ2-2; D is perhaps TRBD2 (6 bases). Germline loops: CDR1 SGHNT, CDR2 YYREEE (reference sequence). CDR3 size: 16 residues. The V end was cut by 4 bases, the J end by 0 bases, with 13 bases between. CDR3: CASSGGGTANTGELFF. Written as DNA, the CDR3 is TGTGCCAGCAGCGGAGGAGGGACGGCGAACACCGGGGAGCTGTTTTTT.

The rearrangement links TRBV25-1 to TRBJ2-1; TRBD2 matches 7 bases. The junction had 3 bases not matched to a gene; V was cut back by 6 bases and J by 10 bases. Germline V gene sequence: CDR1 MGHDK, CDR2 SYGVNS. The CDR3 is 11 residues long. CDR3 sequence: CASRGGREQFF. The CDR3 coding sequence is TGTGCCAGCAGGGGGGGGAGAGAGCAGTTCTTC. Complete variable domain (other parts from reference TRBV25-1 and TRBJ2-1): EADIYQTPRYLVIGTGKKITLECSQTMGHDKMYWYQQDPGMELHLIHYSYGVNSTEKGDLSSESTVSRIRTEHFPLTLESARPSHTSQYLCASRGGREQFFGPGTRLTVL.